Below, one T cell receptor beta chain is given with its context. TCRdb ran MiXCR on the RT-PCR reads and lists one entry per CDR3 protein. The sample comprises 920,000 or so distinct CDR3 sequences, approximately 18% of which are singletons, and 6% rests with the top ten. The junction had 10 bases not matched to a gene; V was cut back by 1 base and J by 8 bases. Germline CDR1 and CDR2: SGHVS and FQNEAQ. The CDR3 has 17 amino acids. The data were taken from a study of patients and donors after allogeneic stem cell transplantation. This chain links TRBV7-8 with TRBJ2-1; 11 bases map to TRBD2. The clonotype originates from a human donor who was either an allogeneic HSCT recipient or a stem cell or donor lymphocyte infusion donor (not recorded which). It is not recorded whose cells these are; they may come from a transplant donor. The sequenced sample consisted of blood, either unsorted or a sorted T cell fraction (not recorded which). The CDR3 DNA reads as TGTGCCAGCAGCTTAGTTGAACTAGCGGGGGCCCCCCATGAGCAGTTCTTC. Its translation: CASSLVELAGAPHEQFF.